What follows are 23 T cell receptor beta chains derived from one specimen sequenced in a study of post-analysis software for immune sequencing data. The TCR beta cDNA libraries contained unique molecular identifiers. TCRdb re-called the PCR reads through MiXCR, storing one row per CDR3 protein. The sample holds around 250,000 distinct CDR3 sequences, 36% seen once. The antigens these receptors bind are not known. Study outcomes and limitations: With TRBV5-6, TRBV5-1 and TRBV20-1 included, about 5 TRBV segments were more frequent in patients than in controls.

The sequenced material came from blood. All receptors come from a girl aged 5-17 years with multiple sclerosis.

This clonotype was picked up many times. The V gene is TRBV5-1, the J gene TRBJ2-3, with D perhaps matching TRBD1 or TRBD2 (6 bases each). CDR3 length equals 16 residues. In germline, CDR1 is SGHRS, CDR2 YFSETQ. V was cut by 0 bases and J by 6 bases, with 17 bases left in between. DNA for the CDR3: TGCGCCAGCAGCTTGGACGTGGGGGGCGCTTCGGATACGCAGTATTTT. Protein: CASSLDVGGASDTQYF.

The gene calls are TRBV29-1 and TRBJ2-1; 7 bases agree with TRBD2. The ends lost 3 bases at V and 5 bases at J; junction bases unmatched: 13. CDR3 length equals 16 residues. Germline CDR1 is SQVTM and CDR2 is ANQGSEA. CDR3 in DNA: TGCAGCGTTGACCCATTGACGAGCGGGATTCACAATGAGCAGTTCTTC. Protein sequence: CSVDPLTSGIHNEQFF.

In this sample, this clonotype turned up a few times. V usage is TRBV6-1 and J usage is TRBJ2-3; D remains ambiguous. V was clipped by 2 bases and J by 0 bases, with 9 bases between them. Germline CDR1 MNHNS, CDR2 SASEGT. The CDR3 spans 15 residues. As DNA, the CDR3 is TGTGCCAGCAGTGAAAACTCCGGGAGCACAGATACGCAGTATTTT. Its protein product is CASSENSGSTDTQYF.

This clonotype was counted a few times. Compared with germline, one end of the junction differs, possibly owing to a read error. V usage is TRBV24-1 and J usage is TRBJ2-1; D uncertain. Germline V gives CDR1 KGHDR, CDR2 SFDVKD. There are 14 residues in the CDR3. The DNA for the CDR3 is TGTGCCGCCAGTTCTCAGAGCTCCTACAATGAGCAGTTCTTC. Translating gives CAASSQSSYNEQFF.

As to this clonotype: One base away lies a much larger clone, so this may be a sequencing read error. The chain uses TRBV12-3 or TRBV12-4 and TRBJ1-4; tentative D call: TRBD1 (5 bases). The CDR3 covers 16 residues. The CDR3, as DNA: TGTGCCAGCAGTTTCGAACAGGTGGAGGCTAATGGAAAACTGTTTTTT. Its translation: CASSFEQVEANGKLFF.

The sample holds a few counts of this clonotype. This sequence may be a read error, since a much larger clone differs from it by one base. V gene TRBV27 combines with J gene TRBJ2-1; D may match TRBD1 or TRBD2 (5 bases each). The closer fit of TRBJ2-7 to the DNA end suggests the J call may be wrong. Germline CDR1 and CDR2: MNHEY and SMNVEV (reference sequence). The CDR3 has 14 amino acids. For the CDR3, the DNA is TGTGCCAGCAGTTTAGAGGGGACCTTCAATGAGCAGTACTTC. Translated: CASSLEGTFNEQYF.

This clonotype was seen ten or more times. The CDR3 loop is CASRLRTWTGRGTEAFF. The DNA of the CDR3 is TGTGCCAGCAGATTACGAACTTGGACAGGCCGAGGCACTGAAGCTTTCTTT. The genes are TRBV28 and TRBJ1-1, with TRBD1 matching over 7 bases. Unmatched junction bases numbered 17, after V lost 6 bases and J lost 4 bases. CDR3 length: 17 amino acids. Germline V lookup: CDR1 MDHEN, CDR2 SYDVKM.

There are many counts of this clonotype. The chain has TRBV6-2 or TRBV6-3 and TRBJ2-3; D is possibly TRBD1 (6 bases). The CDR3 covers 15 residues. Trimming removed 5 bases from V and 1 base from J, with 13 bases in between. Germline CDR1 MNHEY, CDR2 SVGEGT. CDR3 DNA: TGTGCCAGCAGTCTATTGGGACAAGGCACAGATACGCAGTATTTT. Translating it yields CASSLLGQGTDTQYF.

In regard to this clonotype: Just one base apart from a much larger clone, this may be a read error. The rearrangement links TRBV4-1 to TRBJ1-2; D gene ambiguous. The germline CDR1 and CDR2 sequences are MGHRA and YSYEKL. There are 15 residues in the CDR3. V dropped 0 bases and J dropped 1 base, with 9 bases sitting between them. CDR3 residues: CASSQEARVNYGYTF. CDR3 nucleotides: TGCGCCAGCAGCCAAGAGGCGAGGGTTAACTATGGCTACACCTTC.

This clonotype showed up just a few times. The rearrangement joins TRBV4-1 to TRBJ2-7, with TRBD2 matching 13 bases. This CDR3 comprises 18 residues. V was clipped by 2 bases and J by 6 bases; unmatched bases: 13. The germline CDR1 and CDR2 sequences are MGHRA and YSYEKL. The CDR3 nucleotides are TGCGCCAGCAGCCAAATTGACCCTACCGGACTAGCGGGAGTCGAGCAGTACTTC. Translated: CASSQIDPTGLAGVEQYF.

The CDR3 DNA reads as TGTGCCAGAAGTCGGCTACTAGCGGGGACTTCAACTAGCACAGATACGCAGTATTTT. Its protein product is CARSRLLAGTSTSTDTQYF. The chain combines TRBV6-2 or TRBV6-3 with TRBJ2-3; the match to TRBD2 covers 10 bases. Per germline, CDR1 MNHEY and CDR2 SVGEGT. V dropped 9 bases and J dropped 0; count of bases not matched to a gene: 18. CDR3 length: 19 residues.

On this clonotype itself: This may arise from a read error, as a much more abundant clone is one base away. The chain combines TRBV20-1 with TRBJ1-5, with no clear D. Germline-derived CDR1 and CDR2 are DFQATT and SNEGSKA (reference sequence). V shed 3 bases and J shed 2 bases, with 14 bases lying between them. This CDR3 is built from 15 residues. CDR3 amino acids: CSARDQDGRNQPQHF. CDR3 nucleotides: TGCAGTGCTAGGGACCAGGATGGTCGCAATCAGCCCCAGCATTTT.

This clonotype has a handful of counts. V and J are TRBV29-1 and TRBJ1-1, with no clear D. Trimming took off 4 bases at V and 2 bases at J, with 20 bases between the two ends. The CDR3 loop spans 16 amino acids. Germline V CDR1 and CDR2: SQVTM, ANQGSEA. CDR3 sequence reads: CSVVTRALRPNTEAFF. As DNA, the CDR3 is TGCAGCGTTGTGACGAGGGCCTTACGCCCAAACACTGAAGCTTTCTTT. The full variable domain, rest sourced from reference TRBV29-1 and TRBJ1-1, is SAVISQKPSRDICQRGTSLTIQCQVDSQVTMMFWYRQQPGQSLTLIATANQGSEATYESGFVIDKFPISRPNLTFSTLTVSNMSPEDSSIYLCSVVTRALRPNTEAFFGQGTRLTVV.

On this clonotype: A read error may be the cause here, since a much bigger clone is one base away. The genes are TRBV28 and TRBJ2-1, with 7 bases identical to TRBD2. Germline values: CDR1 MDHEN, CDR2 SYDVKM. CDR3 length: 13 residues. CDR3 region: CASLSDGGNERFF. Here the CDR3 DNA reads TGTGCCAGCCTATCTGACGGGGGGAATGAGCGGTTCTTC.

About this clonotype itself: A much larger clone is a single base away; this may be a read error. V gene TRBV6-5 combines with J gene TRBJ1-1; D ambiguous. Germline loops: CDR1 MNHEY, CDR2 SVGAGI. This CDR3 comprises 13 residues. In nucleotides, the CDR3 is TGTGCCGGCAGCTTAACACGGAACACTGAAGCTTTCTTT. It translates to CAGSLTRNTEAFF.

The CDR3 bases are TGTGCCAGCGACCTTAGCGGGGGCCCCCACAATGAGCAGTTCTTC. As protein: CASDLSGGPHNEQFF. The rearrangement uses TRBV27 and TRBJ2-1; TRBD2 matches at 9 bases. The CDR3 sequence is 15 residues long. The germline V gene has CDR1 MNHEY and CDR2 SMNVEV (reference sequence). V shed 8 bases, J shed 5 bases, and the junction held 10 bases outside the gene matches.

The rearrangement links TRBV12-3 or TRBV12-4 to TRBJ2-4; D unresolved. The end of the DNA fits TRBJ2-7 better, so the J call may be wrong. This CDR3 is 12 amino acids long. CDR3 protein: CASSLDNYEQYF. Written as DNA, the CDR3 is TGTGCCAGCAGTTTAGACAACTACGAGCAGTACTTC.

The V call is TRBV11-2, the J call TRBJ1-6; D not resolved. The length of the CDR3 is 14 residues. In germline, CDR1 is SGHAT, CDR2 FQNNGV. Trimming pared 7 bases from V and 8 bases from J, leaving 15 bases between. Here the CDR3 DNA reads TGTGCCAGCACATCTTCGGAGGCAGATTCACCCCTCCACTTT. Translating it yields CASTSSEADSPLHF.

This chain uses TRBV9 with TRBJ1-1, with D possibly TRBD1 on 5 matching bases. V dropped 4 bases and J dropped 0 bases, with 10 bases sitting between them. The length of the CDR3 is 14 residues. The germline gives CDR1 SGDLS, CDR2 YYNGEE. CDR3 in amino acids: CASSPTVLNTEAFF. CDR3 DNA sequence: TGTGCCAGCAGCCCGACAGTATTGAACACTGAAGCTTTCTTT.

This clonotype came up many times. V usage is TRBV5-1 and J usage is TRBJ2-1, with D perhaps TRBD1 (6 bases). The germline V gene has CDR1 SGHRS and CDR2 YFSETQ. CDR3 length equals 16 residues. V lost 1 base, J lost 6 bases, and 17 bases lay in between. The chain's CDR3 is CASSLPTGRAGNEQFF. CDR3 DNA: TGCGCCAGCAGCTTGCCGACAGGCCGGGCGGGCAATGAGCAGTTCTTC.

Ten or more counts support this clonotype. The J gene is TRBJ1-2, the V gene TRBV29-1; a possible D gene is TRBD1 (5 bases). Trimming took 3 bases from V and 4 from J, leaving 15 bases between them. Germline V CDR1 and CDR2: SQVTM, ANQGSEA. The CDR3 loop spans 14 amino acids. CDR3 residues: CSVEYIQGGYGYTF. Written as DNA, the CDR3 is TGCAGCGTTGAGTATATTCAGGGCGGCTATGGCTACACCTTC.

This clonotype was seen at least ten times. The J gene is TRBJ2-3, the V gene TRBV29-1, with D perhaps assigned TRBD1 or TRBD2 (5 bases each). The CDR3 is made up of 15 amino acids. With 6 bases removed from V and 1 base from J, the gap between germline ends came to 17 bases. The germline CDR1 and CDR2 sequences are SQVTM and ANQGSEA. CDR3 nucleotides: TGCAGCGTCGAGGGGCGGCCCGGGGGCACAGATACGCAGTATTTT. It specifies CSVEGRPGGTDTQYF.

This clonotype was counted ten times or more. V usage is TRBV4-1 and J usage is TRBJ1-1; D unresolved. This CDR3 region has 14 residues. V lost 3 bases and J lost 3, with 11 bases in between. Germline V gene lookup returns CDR1 MGHRA and CDR2 YSYEKL. The CDR3 bases are TGCGCCAGCAGCCACTTATACGCGGACACTGAAGCTTTCTTT. Its translation is CASSHLYADTEAFF.